This TCR beta chain is from a study of early T cells in non-severe SARS-CoV-2 infection (dated by TCRdb to the early 2020s). In the study overall: Bulk RNA from unsorted whole blood was used for TCR sequencing, so alpha and beta chains could not be paired.

This was a case-control study nested in a cohort of healthcare workers in London, UK, who had nasopharyngeal swab PCR tests and blood samples taken every week. Healthcare workers were recruited between 23 and 31 March 2020, during the week of the UK lockdown, and were followed weekly for up to roughly 16 weeks. This clonotype was found a few times. This receptor's antigen is unknown. No base quality information exists; no much larger clone differs at one position. What the work shows at the level of the full study, not this receptor alone: VDJdb matching was skewed toward anti-spike CD8 responses, so virus-specific expansions were likely underestimated and private and CD4 specificities were missed.

Preparation of the library involved 5' RACE. Instrument used: NextSeq 500. In the TCR library protocol, unique molecular identifiers were attached to individual cDNA molecules to correct for PCR bias and sequencing error. TCR alpha and beta chains were both sequenced, and the abundances of alpha and beta sequences in each sample were closely correlated with each other. The original methods were these. Decombinator V4 was used to annotate TCR sequences for V gene, J gene and CDR3. TCRs were defined as expanded if a significant change between any two time points was detected under a Poisson model with p below 0.0001. Abundances of TCRs were expressed as counts per million after normalisation to the total number of TCRs sequenced in each sample. TRAV1-2 paired with TRAJ12, TRAJ20 or TRAJ33 defined MAIT TCRs, while TRAV10 paired with TRAJ18 defined iNKT TCRs. VDJdb, accessed 1 November 2021, was searched for CMV, EBV and SARS-CoV-2 annotated TCRs, excluding TCRs annotated for multiple antigens. TCRdb reprocessed the public reads (quality trimming at Q25 with fastp, clone calling with MiXCR) and kept in-frame beta chains. One record per CDR3 amino acid sequence lists the most common genes and DNA. These V and J calls rely on TCRdb rather than the paper's analysis. Recorded for this sample are about 70,000 distinct CDR3 sequences; roughly 4.9% of them occurred a single time. The ten most abundant clones make up roughly 3.6% of the sample.

The cysteine opens and the phenylalanine closes a CDR3 of 12 amino acids. Of the read, only the CDR3 DNA is kept; its 36 bases are in frame from base 1. As encoded in the germline V gene (reference sequence), CDR1 is SEHNR while CDR2 is FQNEAQ. V drops 10 bases and J drops 4 bases, leaving 13 bases in between. Recombination joined TRBV7-9 with TRBJ1-2; the D gene is perhaps TRBD1, from 5 matching bases. The receptor's source is an adult who was a healthcare worker with PCR-confirmed SARS-CoV-2 infection or an uninfected control (not recorded which). The donor label of this sample is uncertain. Material: whole blood, obtained at baseline. The nucleotides read TGTGCCATCAAGACAGAGCTCTATGGCTACACCTTC. This translates into CAIKTELYGYTF.